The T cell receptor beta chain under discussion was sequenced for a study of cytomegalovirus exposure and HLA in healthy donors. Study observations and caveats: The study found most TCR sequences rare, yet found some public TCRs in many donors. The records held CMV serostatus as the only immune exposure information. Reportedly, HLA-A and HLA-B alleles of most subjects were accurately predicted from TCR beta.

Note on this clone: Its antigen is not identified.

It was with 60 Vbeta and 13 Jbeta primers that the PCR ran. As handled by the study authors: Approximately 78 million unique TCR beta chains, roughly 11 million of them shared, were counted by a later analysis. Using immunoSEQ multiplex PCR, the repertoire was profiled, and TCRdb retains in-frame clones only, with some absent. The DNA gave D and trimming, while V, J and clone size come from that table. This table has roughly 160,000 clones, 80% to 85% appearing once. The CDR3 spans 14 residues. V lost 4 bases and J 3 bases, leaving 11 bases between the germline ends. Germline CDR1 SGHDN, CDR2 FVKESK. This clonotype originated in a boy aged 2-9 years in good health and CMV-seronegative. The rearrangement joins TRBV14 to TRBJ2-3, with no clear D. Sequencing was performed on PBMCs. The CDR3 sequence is CASSLDLATDTQYF. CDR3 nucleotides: TGTGCCAGCAGCCTAGACCTTGCGACAGATACGCAGTATTTT.